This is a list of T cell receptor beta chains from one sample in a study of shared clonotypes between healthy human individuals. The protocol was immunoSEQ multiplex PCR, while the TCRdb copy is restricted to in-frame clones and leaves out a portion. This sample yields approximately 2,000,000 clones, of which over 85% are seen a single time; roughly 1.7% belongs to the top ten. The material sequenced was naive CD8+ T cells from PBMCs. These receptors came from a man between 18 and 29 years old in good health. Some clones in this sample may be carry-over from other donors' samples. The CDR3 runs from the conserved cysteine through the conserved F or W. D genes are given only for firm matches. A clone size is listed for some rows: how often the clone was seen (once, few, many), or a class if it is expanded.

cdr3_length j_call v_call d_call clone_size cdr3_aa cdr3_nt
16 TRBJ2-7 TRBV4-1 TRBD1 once CASSQSRGTGGYEQYF TGCGCCAGCAGCCAGTCACGCGGGACAGGGGGCTACGAGCAGTACTTC
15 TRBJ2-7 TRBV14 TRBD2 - CASSQDWGLAVEQYF TGTGCCAGCAGCCAAGACTGGGGACTAGCGGTCGAGCAGTACTTC
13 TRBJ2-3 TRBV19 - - CASSPRTKDTQYF TGTGCCAGTAGTCCCCGGACAAAAGATACGCAGTATTTT
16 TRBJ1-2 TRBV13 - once CASSLPSTGMDYGYTF TGTGCCAGCAGCTTACCCTCCACAGGCATGGACTATGGCTACACCTTC
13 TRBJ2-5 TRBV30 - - CAWSVSLQETQYF TGTGCCTGGAGTGTTTCACTGCAAGAGACCCAGTACTTC
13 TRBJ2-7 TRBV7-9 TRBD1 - CASSPDRVREQYF TGTGCCAGCAGCCCGGACAGGGTGAGGGAGCAGTACTTC
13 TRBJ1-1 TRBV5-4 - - CATTPNRAPEAFF TGTGCCACCACCCCTAACAGGGCCCCCGAAGCTTTCTTT
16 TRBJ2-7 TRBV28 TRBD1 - CASSLFRTGASYEQYF TGTGCCAGCAGTTTATTCCGGACAGGGGCGTCCTACGAGCAGTACTTC
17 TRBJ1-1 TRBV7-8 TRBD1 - CASSLEAQGQGVSGAFF TGTGCCAGCAGCTTAGAGGCCCAGGGACAGGGGGTTTCGGGAGCTTTCTTT
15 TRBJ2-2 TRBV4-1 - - CASSPRELETGELFF TGCGCCAGCAGCCCCCGGGAGCTGGAAACCGGGGAGCTGTTTTTT
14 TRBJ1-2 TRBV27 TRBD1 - CASSLQGEVYGYTF TGTGCCAGCAGTCTACAGGGGGAAGTCTATGGCTACACCTTC
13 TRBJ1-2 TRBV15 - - CATSRVRTDGYTF TGTGCCACCAGCAGAGTAAGGACAGATGGCTACACCTTC
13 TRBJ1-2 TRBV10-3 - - CAARSLERRGYTF TGTGCCGCCAGGAGTTTGGAGCGACGTGGCTACACCTTC